Below, 18 T cell receptor beta chains from the same sample are listed, as sequenced in a study of cytomegalovirus exposure and HLA in healthy donors. Here immunoSEQ multiplex PCR was the method, and the copy in TCRdb shows in-frame clones only, minus some. The sample gives 100,000 to 150,000 clones, approximately 91% of which show up once; 4.4% is in the top ten. The specimen sequenced was PBMCs. The receptor set was obtained from a man between 18 and 35 years old in good health and CMV-seropositive.

The chain has TRBV7-9 and TRBJ2-2, with 7 bases aligning to TRBD2. V was pared by 10 bases and J by 4 bases, with 0 bases of the junction left unmatched. CDR1 SEHNR and CDR2 FQNEAQ come from the germline V gene (reference sequence). The CDR3 has 11 amino acids. The chain's CDR3 is CATGGTGELFF. The CDR3 nucleotides are TGTGCCACGGGGGGCACCGGGGAGCTGTTTTTT. Drawing the rest from reference TRBV7-9 and TRBJ2-2, the complete variable domain is DTGVSQNPRHKITKRGQNVTFRCDPISEHNRLYWYRQTLGQGPEFLTYFQNEAQLEKSRLLSDRFSAERPKGSFSTLEIQRTEQGDSAMYLCATGGTGELFFGEGSRLTVL.

The chain recombines TRBV28 with TRBJ2-1; D is unclear. The CDR3 sequence is 15 residues long. Germline V lookup: CDR1 MDHEN, CDR2 SYDVKM. V lost 6 bases and J lost 0, with 12 bases in between. Here the CDR3 DNA reads TGTGCCAGCAGCCCTCGAGAGAGCTCCTACAATGAGCAGTTCTTC. This codes for CASSPRESSYNEQFF.

The chain carries TRBV9 and TRBJ2-1, with 15 bases aligning to TRBD2. The CDR3 sequence is 16 residues long. The J segment lost 7 bases and the V segment lost 4 bases, leaving 6 bases of the junction unmatched. The germline V gene encodes CDR1 SGDLS and CDR2 YYNGEE. The CDR3, as DNA: TGTGCCAGCAGCTCCGGACTAGCGGGGGGGAGGAATGAGCAGTTCTTC. Translation: CASSSGLAGGRNEQFF.

The rearrangement uses TRBV7-2 and TRBJ2-7; 9 bases map to TRBD1. V lost 5 bases, J lost 3 bases, and 5 bases stayed unmatched. CDR3 length: 14 amino acids. Germline V gives CDR1 SGHTA, CDR2 FQGNSA. The CDR3 nucleotides read TGTGCCAGCAGCCCCCGGGACAGGGTCTACGAGCAGTACTTC. This sequence encodes CASSPRDRVYEQYF.

J is TRBJ2-1 and V is TRBV4-1, with 9 positions matching TRBD1. The CDR3 length is 15 residues. The J segment lost 4 bases and the V segment lost 6 bases, leaving 7 bases of the junction unmatched. Germline V lookup: CDR1 MGHRA, CDR2 YSYEKL. CDR3 amino acids: CASSPQGAVYNEQFF. The CDR3 DNA sequence: TGCGCCAGCAGTCCACAGGGGGCGGTGTACAATGAGCAGTTCTTC.

The genes are TRBV7-6 and TRBJ1-5; tentative D call: TRBD1 (6 bases). This CDR3 contains 15 residues. Germline V gene sequence: CDR1 SGHVS, CDR2 FNYEAQ. Between the trimmed V and J ends, which lost 5 bases and 6 bases, there was a span of 17 bases. As DNA, the CDR3 is TGTGCCAGCAGCCCTACCTGGGGGCAAAGTCAGCCCCAGCATTTT. Protein product: CASSPTWGQSQPQHF. Drawing the rest from reference TRBV7-6 and TRBJ1-5, the complete variable domain is GAGVSQSPRYKVTKRGQDVALRCDPISGHVSLYWYRQALGQGPEFLTYFNYEAQQDKSGLPNDRFSAERPEGSISTLTIQRTEQRDSAMYRCASSPTWGQSQPQHFGDGTRLSIL.

The V call is TRBV27, the J call TRBJ2-5; 9 bases map to TRBD2. V dropped 2 bases and J dropped 4; count of bases not matched to a gene: 11. Germline CDR1 and CDR2: MNHEY and SMNVEV (reference sequence). CDR3 length: 17 residues. Written as DNA, the CDR3 is TGTGCCAGCAGTTTACATCGGGCTAGCGGGGCGGGAGAGACCCAGTACTTC. Its translation is CASSLHRASGAGETQYF.

The J gene is TRBJ1-2, the V gene TRBV23-1, with a tentative D call TRBD1 (6 bases). TRBV23-1 is an ORF for which the function is uncertain. CDR3 length: 15 amino acids. V was trimmed by 0 bases and J by 3 bases, leaving 11 bases between them. CDR3 bases: TGCGCCAGCAGTCAATCGGAGGGGGGGGACTATGGCTACACCTTC. This gives the protein CASSQSEGGDYGYTF.

V usage is TRBV14 and J usage is TRBJ1-2; D remains ambiguous. This CDR3 spans 13 amino acids. The germline CDR1 and CDR2 sequences are SGHDN and FVKESK. Trimming left V 4 bases short and J 2 bases short, with 8 bases between. CDR3 DNA sequence: TGTGCCAGCAGCCTAACATCCAACTATGGCTACACCTTC. Protein sequence: CASSLTSNYGYTF.

The chain carries TRBV6-1 and TRBJ1-2; D possibly corresponds to TRBD1 (5 bases). CDR1 and CDR2 (germline): MNHNS, SASEGT. Trimming removed 4 bases at V and 3 bases at J, with 12 bases between. This CDR3 has 14 amino acids. In DNA form, the CDR3 reads TGTGCCAGCAGTGTCAGGGTAGGTCACTATGGCTACACCTTC. Translating it yields CASSVRVGHYGYTF.

This chain uses TRBV7-9 with TRBJ2-5; 8 bases align to TRBD2. The ends lost 5 bases at V and 2 bases at J; junction bases unmatched: 4. Germline CDR1 is SEHNR and CDR2 is FQNEAQ (reference sequence). The CDR3 has 14 amino acids. The CDR3 nucleotides read TGTGCCAGCAGCCGCGGGGGGCCTCAAGAGACCCAGTACTTC. It yields the protein CASSRGGPQETQYF.

The J gene is TRBJ1-1, the V gene TRBV2; unclear D gene. Germline lookup yields CDR1 SNHLY and CDR2 FYNNEI. This CDR3 contains 11 residues. The V end was cut by 7 bases, the J end by 1 base, with 4 bases between. CDR3: CASNKNTEAFF. Here the CDR3 DNA reads TGTGCCAGCAATAAGAACACTGAAGCTTTCTTT.

The chain combines TRBV15 with TRBJ2-3; 9 bases are shared with TRBD2. Per germline, CDR1 LNHNV and CDR2 YYDKDF (reference sequence). Trimming took 1 base from V and 4 from J; bases not matched to a gene: 12. The CDR3 consists of 18 residues. The CDR3 reads CATSRAGWKAGGADTQYF. CDR3 nucleotides: TGTGCCACCAGCAGAGCGGGATGGAAAGCGGGGGGAGCAGATACGCAGTATTTT.

This chain uses TRBV27 with TRBJ1-5; D remains unclear. The CDR3 runs 15 residues. Germline V gives CDR1 MNHEY, CDR2 SMNVEV (reference sequence). Trimming removed 0 bases at V and 5 bases at J, with 11 bases between. The CDR3 DNA follows: TGTGCCAGCAGTTTATCGAGGTACGGGTATCAGCCCCAGCATTTT. The encoded protein is CASSLSRYGYQPQHF.

This clone was observed a few times. The gene calls are TRBV5-1 and TRBJ1-2; D gene uncertain. CDR3 length: 14 amino acids. CDR1 is SGHRS and CDR2 is YFSETQ in the germline V gene. The germline V and J ends were trimmed by 0 bases and 7 bases, with 13 bases remaining between them. This CDR3 is CASSLERETGGYTF. Here the CDR3 DNA reads TGCGCCAGCAGCTTGGAGAGGGAGACGGGTGGCTACACCTTC. Looking up the rest from reference TRBV5-1 and TRBJ1-2 gives the full variable domain: KAGVTQTPRYLIKTRGQQVTLSCSPISGHRSVSWYQQTPGQGLQFLFEYFSETQRNKGNFPGRFSGRQFSNSRSEMNVSTLELGDSALYLCASSLERETGGYTFGSGTRLTVV.

The chain combines TRBV5-1 with TRBJ2-3; 7 positions agree with TRBD2. From germline, CDR1 is SGHRS and CDR2 YFSETQ. The CDR3 is 15 residues long. V was clipped by 2 bases and J by 2 bases; unmatched bases: 5. CDR3 residues: CASSFSAGLTDTQYF. The CDR3 nucleotides are TGCGCCAGCAGCTTTTCAGCGGGACTCACAGATACGCAGTATTTT.

The genes are TRBV18 and TRBJ1-6, with TRBD1 matching 10 bases. CDR1 KGHSH and CDR2 LQKENI come from the germline V gene. The CDR3 length is 16 residues. With 5 bases clipped from V and 9 bases from J, the junction kept 10 bases outside the gene matches. The CDR3 reads CASSFAGTGDGSPLHF. CDR3 coding DNA: TGTGCCAGCTCATTCGCCGGGACAGGGGATGGTTCACCCCTCCACTTT.

This chain joins TRBV11-2 and TRBJ1-1; 10 bases match TRBD1. With 5 bases clipped from V and 11 bases from J, the junction kept 8 bases outside the gene matches. From germline, CDR1 is SGHAT and CDR2 FQNNGV. CDR3 size: 13 residues. The CDR3 reads CASSPGTGDNAFF. CDR3 DNA: TGTGCCAGCAGCCCAGGGACAGGGGACAACGCTTTCTTT.